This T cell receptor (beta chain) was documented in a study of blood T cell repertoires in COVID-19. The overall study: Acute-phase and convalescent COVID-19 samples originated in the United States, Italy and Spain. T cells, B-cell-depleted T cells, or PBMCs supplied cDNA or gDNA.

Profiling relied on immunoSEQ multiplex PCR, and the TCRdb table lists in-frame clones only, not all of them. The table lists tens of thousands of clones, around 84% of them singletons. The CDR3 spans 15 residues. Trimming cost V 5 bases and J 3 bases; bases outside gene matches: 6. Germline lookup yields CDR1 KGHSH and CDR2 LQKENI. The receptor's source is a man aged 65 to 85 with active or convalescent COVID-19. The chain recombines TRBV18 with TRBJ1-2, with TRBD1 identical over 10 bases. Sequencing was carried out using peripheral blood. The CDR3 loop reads CASSEKTGGDYGYTF. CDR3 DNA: TGTGCCAGCTCAGAGAAGACAGGGGGCGACTATGGCTACACCTTC. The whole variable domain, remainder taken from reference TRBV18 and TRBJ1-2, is NAGVMQNPRHLVRRRGQEARLRCSPMKGHSHVYWYRQLPEEGLKFMVYLQKENIIDESGMPKERFSAEFPKEGPSILRIQQVVRGDSAAYFCASSEKTGGDYGYTFGSGTRLTVV.